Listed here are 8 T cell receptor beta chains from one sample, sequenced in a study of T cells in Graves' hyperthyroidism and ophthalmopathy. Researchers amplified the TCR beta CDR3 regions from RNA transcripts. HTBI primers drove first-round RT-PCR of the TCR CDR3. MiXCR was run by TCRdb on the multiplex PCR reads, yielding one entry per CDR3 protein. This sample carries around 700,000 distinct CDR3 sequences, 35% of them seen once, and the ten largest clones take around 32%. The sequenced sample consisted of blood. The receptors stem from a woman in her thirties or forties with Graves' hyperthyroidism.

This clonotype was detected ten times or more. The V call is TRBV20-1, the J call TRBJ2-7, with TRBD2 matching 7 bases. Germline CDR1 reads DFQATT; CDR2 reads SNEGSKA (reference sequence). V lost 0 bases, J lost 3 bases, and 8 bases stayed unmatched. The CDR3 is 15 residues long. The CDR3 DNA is TGCAGTGCTAGAGAGGGACGACTAGCAGGCTACGAGCAGTACTTC. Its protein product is CSAREGRLAGYEQYF.

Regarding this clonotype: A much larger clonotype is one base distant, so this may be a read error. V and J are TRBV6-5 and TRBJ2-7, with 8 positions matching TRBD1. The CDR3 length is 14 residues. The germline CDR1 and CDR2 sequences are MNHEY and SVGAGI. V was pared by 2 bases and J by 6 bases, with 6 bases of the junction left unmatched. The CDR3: CASSYGGQGCEQYF. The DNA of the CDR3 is TGTGCCAGCAGTTACGGAGGACAGGGCTGCGAGCAGTACTTC.

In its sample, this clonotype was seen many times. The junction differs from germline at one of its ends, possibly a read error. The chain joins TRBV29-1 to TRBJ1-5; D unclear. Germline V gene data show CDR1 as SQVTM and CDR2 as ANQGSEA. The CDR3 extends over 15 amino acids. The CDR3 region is CSVEGKSYYNQPRHF. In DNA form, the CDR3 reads TGCAGCGTTGAGGGGAAGTCGTACTACAATCAGCCCCGGCATTTT.

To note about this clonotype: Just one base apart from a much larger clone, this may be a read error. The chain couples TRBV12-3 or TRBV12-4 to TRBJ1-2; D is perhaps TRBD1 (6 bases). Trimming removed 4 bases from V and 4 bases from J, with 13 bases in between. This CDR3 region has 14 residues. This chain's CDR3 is CASSSGELLYGYTF. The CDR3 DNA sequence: TGTGCCAGCAGTTCAGGGGAGCTACTCTATGGCTACACCTTC.

The CDR3 spells CASSRPGLLYEQYF. The CDR3 DNA sequence: TGTGCCAGCAGCCGACCGGGACTACTCTACGAGCAGTACTTC. J is TRBJ2-7 and V is TRBV7-2; 7 nucleotides align to TRBD2. The ends lost 5 bases at V and 3 bases at J; junction bases unmatched: 7. The CDR3 loop spans 14 amino acids. Germline CDR1 is SGHTA and CDR2 is FQGNSA.

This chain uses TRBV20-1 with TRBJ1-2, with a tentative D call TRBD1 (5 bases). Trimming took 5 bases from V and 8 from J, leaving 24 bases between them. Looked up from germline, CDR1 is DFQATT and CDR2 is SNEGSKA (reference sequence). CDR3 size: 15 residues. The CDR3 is CSAHQPGTGNEGYTF. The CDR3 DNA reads TGCAGTGCTCATCAGCCCGGGACGGGGAATGAAGGCTACACCTTC.

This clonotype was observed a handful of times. CDR3 residues: CASSAPSGELFF. In DNA form, the CDR3 reads TGTGCCAGCAGCGCTCCAAGCGGGGAGCTGTTTTTT. This sequence joins TRBV7-6 and TRBJ2-2; no reliable D call. Trimming took off 5 bases at V and 7 bases at J, with 8 bases between the two ends. Per the germline V gene, CDR1 is SGHVS and CDR2 is FNYEAQ. The CDR3 is made up of 12 amino acids.

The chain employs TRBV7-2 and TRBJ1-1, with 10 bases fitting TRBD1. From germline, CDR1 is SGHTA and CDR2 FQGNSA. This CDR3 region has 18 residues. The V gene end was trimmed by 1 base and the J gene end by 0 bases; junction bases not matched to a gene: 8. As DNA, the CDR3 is TGTGCCAGCAGCTTAGGGGGACAGGGGATCGCTCTGAACACTGAAGCTTTCTTT. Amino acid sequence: CASSLGGQGIALNTEAFF. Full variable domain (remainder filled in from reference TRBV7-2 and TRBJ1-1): GAGVSQSPSNKVTEKGKDVELRCDPISGHTALYWYRQSLGQGLEFLIYFQGNSAPDKSGLPSDRFSAERTGGSVSTLTIQRTQQEDSAVYLCASSLGGQGIALNTEAFFGQGTRLTVV.